This is a list of T cell receptor beta chains from one sample in a study of blood T cell repertoires in COVID-19. Clones were sequenced by immunoSEQ multiplex PCR, and TCRdb holds only the in-frame ones, with some missing. The sample lists nearly 95,000 clones; 74% were seen once. Sequencing was carried out using peripheral blood. These receptors were taken from a man between 70 and 80 years old with COVID-19, enrolled during active disease. CDR3s include the opening cysteine and the closing phenylalanine or tryptophan. D genes are given only for firm matches. Clone size is given for some rows only: seen once, a few or many times, or a class if the clone is expanded.

V	D	J	size	CDR3	DNA
TRBV11-2	-	TRBJ1-6	medium-sized	CASSLEASYNSPLHF	TGTGCCAGCAGCTTAGAGGCCTCCTATAATTCACCCCTCCACTTT
TRBV9	-	TRBJ2-5	-	CASSPLWGVGQETQYF	TGTGCCAGCAGCCCTCTTTGGGGAGTGGGGCAAGAGACCCAGTACTTC
TRBV11-3	TRBD2	TRBJ2-2	-	CASSSGLAGGIGELFF	TGTGCCAGCAGCTCGGGACTAGCGGGAGGAATTGGGGAGCTGTTTTTT
TRBV3-1/TRBV3-2	-	TRBJ1-2	-	CASSQRGNYGYTF	TGTGCCAGCAGCCAAAGGGGGAATTATGGCTACACCTTC
TRBV27	-	TRBJ2-2	-	CASSPLGRTGRVSNTGELFF	TGTGCCAGCAGTCCTCTGGGGCGGACAGGGAGGGTTTCGAACACCGGGGAGCTGTTTTTT
TRBV30	TRBD1	TRBJ1-4	-	CAWSVQGQANEKLFF	TGTGCCTGGAGTGTACAGGGGCAGGCTAATGAAAAACTGTTTTTT
TRBV6-2/TRBV6-3	TRBD2	TRBJ2-1	-	CASSYSAPGLAGVENEQFF	TGTGCCAGCAGTTACTCGGCCCCGGGACTAGCGGGAGTGGAGAATGAGCAGTTCTTC
TRBV27	TRBD2	TRBJ2-4	few	CASRLAGGGRNIQYF	TGTGCCAGCAGACTAGCGGGAGGAGGGAGAAACATTCAGTACTTC
TRBV11-2	-	TRBJ2-2	-	CASSLGFLGARTGELFF	TGTGCCAGCAGCTTAGGATTTCTTGGGGCGCGGACCGGGGAGCTGTTTTTT
TRBV28	-	TRBJ1-4	-	CASSLIQDEKLFF	TGTGCCAGCAGTTTAATACAGGATGAAAAACTGTTTTTT
TRBV27	-	TRBJ2-1	-	CASSSHGGGPYNEQFF	TGTGCCAGCAGTTCCCATGGTGGAGGACCCTACAATGAGCAGTTCTTC
TRBV14	-	TRBJ1-4	-	CASSQEWAEKLFF	TGTGCCAGCAGCCAAGAGTGGGCGGAAAAACTGTTTTTT
TRBV7-8	-	TRBJ1-3	-	CASRSKESGNTIYF	TGTGCCAGCAGATCAAAGGAGTCTGGAAACACCATATATTTT
TRBV19	-	TRBJ2-7	-	CASSISPQGRYEQYF	TGTGCCAGTAGTATTAGCCCCCAGGGTCGGTACGAGCAGTACTTC
TRBV3-1/TRBV3-2	-	TRBJ1-3	-	CASSRKAGGNTIYF	TGTGCCAGCAGCCGAAAGGCGGGGGGAAACACCATATATTTT
TRBV27	-	TRBJ2-7	-	CASSFQGINEQYF	TGTGCCAGCAGTTTCCAGGGAATAAACGAGCAGTACTTC
TRBV25-1	-	TRBJ1-1	-	CASGGSTLGTGSTEAFF	TGTGCCAGCGGTGGGAGTACATTGGGAACAGGGAGCACTGAAGCTTTCTTT
TRBV2	-	TRBJ1-1	few	CASSKERNTEAFF	TGTGCCAGCAGTAAAGAGAGGAACACTGAAGCTTTCTTT
TRBV3-1/TRBV3-2	TRBD1	TRBJ2-1	-	CASSQISTGRNEQFF	TGTGCCAGCAGCCAGATTTCGACAGGGAGAAATGAGCAGTTCTTC
TRBV28	-	TRBJ2-2	-	CASSFRGRGNTGELFF	TGTGCCAGCAGTTTCAGAGGCCGGGGAAACACCGGGGAGCTGTTTTTT
TRBV7-2	-	TRBJ1-3	-	CASSLGSPRGNTIYF	TGTGCCAGCAGCTTAGGATCCCCCCGGGGAAACACCATATATTTT
TRBV9	-	TRBJ2-3	-	CASSLDSPAVTDTQYF	TGTGCCAGCAGTCTCGACTCCCCAGCGGTCACAGATACGCAGTATTTT
TRBV6-5	-	TRBJ2-1	-	CASSYSRSPYNEQFF	TGTGCCAGCAGTTACTCGAGGTCACCGTACAATGAGCAGTTCTTC
TRBV18	-	TRBJ1-6	-	CASSLTGVMKVSPLHF	TGTGCCAGCTCACTCACCGGGGTCATGAAAGTCTCACCCCTCCACTTT
TRBV4-2	-	TRBJ2-2	-	CASSQESSSISTGELFF	TGTGCCAGCAGCCAAGAATCTAGCTCTATTAGCACCGGGGAGCTGTTTTTT
TRBV7-8	TRBD1	TRBJ2-7	-	CASSLGPWDRSYEQYF	TGTGCCAGCAGCTTAGGACCTTGGGACAGGTCCTACGAGCAGTACTTC
TRBV7-9	TRBD2	TRBJ2-3	-	CASSPLAGGPHTQYF	TGTGCCAGCAGCCCACTAGCGGGAGGGCCACATACGCAGTATTTT
TRBV4-2	-	TRBJ2-1	many	CASSQDRGSQFF	TGTGCCAGCAGCCAAGATAGGGGATCGCAGTTCTTC
TRBV12-5	-	TRBJ2-3	-	CASGLAGGTQYF	TGTGCTAGTGGTTTGGCCGGAGGTACGCAGTATTTT
TRBV12-5	TRBD1	TRBJ1-1	-	CASAGTGTEAFF	TGTGCTAGTGCCGGGACAGGGACTGAAGCTTTCTTT
TRBV9	TRBD2	TRBJ2-7	-	CASSPPGVAGGQSYEQYF	TGTGCCAGCAGCCCCCCCGGGGTAGCGGGAGGCCAGTCCTACGAGCAGTACTTC
TRBV11-2	TRBD1	TRBJ1-1	-	CASSPDRDTEAFF	TGTGCCAGCAGTCCGGACAGGGACACTGAAGCTTTCTTT
TRBV11-2	TRBD2	TRBJ2-1	-	CASQPLAGGNEQFF	TGTGCCAGCCAGCCCCTAGCGGGAGGCAATGAGCAGTTCTTC
TRBV9	TRBD2	TRBJ2-3	-	CASSVLAGFTDTQYF	TGTGCCAGCAGCGTCTTAGCGGGTTTCACAGATACGCAGTATTTT
TRBV28	TRBD2	TRBJ2-3	-	CASSLPGGMPDTQYF	TGTGCCAGCAGTCTCCCCGGGGGGATGCCAGATACGCAGTATTTT
TRBV11-2	-	TRBJ1-1	few	CASSYHGNTEAFF	TGTGCCAGCAGCTACCACGGTAACACTGAAGCTTTCTTT
TRBV6-5	-	TRBJ1-1	-	CASSSPRQRTEAFF	TGTGCCAGCAGTTCCCCCCGTCAGCGAACTGAAGCTTTCTTT
TRBV11-2	-	TRBJ2-1	-	CASSYGLGRFF	TGTGCCAGCAGCTACGGACTTGGGCGGTTCTTC
TRBV4-3	-	TRBJ2-1	-	CASSQDEGTYNEQFF	TGCGCCAGCAGCCAAGATGAGGGAACCTACAATGAGCAGTTCTTC
TRBV5-1	-	TRBJ1-1	-	CASSLESHTEAFF	TGCGCCAGCAGCTTGGAAAGCCACACTGAAGCTTTCTTT
TRBV9	TRBD2	TRBJ2-7	-	CASSVAAGAHYEQYF	TGTGCCAGCAGCGTAGCGGCGGGAGCTCACTACGAGCAGTACTTC
TRBV6-6	TRBD1	TRBJ2-7	-	CASSRGGLDEQYF	TGTGCCAGCAGCCGAGGGGGCCTGGACGAGCAGTACTTC